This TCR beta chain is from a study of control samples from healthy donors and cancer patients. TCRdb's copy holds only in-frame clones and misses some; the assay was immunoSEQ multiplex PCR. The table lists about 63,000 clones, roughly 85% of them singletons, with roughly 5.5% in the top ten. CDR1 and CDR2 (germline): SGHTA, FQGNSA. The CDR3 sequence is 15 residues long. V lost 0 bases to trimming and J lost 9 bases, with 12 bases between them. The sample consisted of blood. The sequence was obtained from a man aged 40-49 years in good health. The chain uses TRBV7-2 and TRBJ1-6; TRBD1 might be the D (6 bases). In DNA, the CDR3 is TGTGCCAGCAGCTTAGCGGGGGCAGGGACTTCACCCCTCCACTTT. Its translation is CASSLAGAGTSPLHF.